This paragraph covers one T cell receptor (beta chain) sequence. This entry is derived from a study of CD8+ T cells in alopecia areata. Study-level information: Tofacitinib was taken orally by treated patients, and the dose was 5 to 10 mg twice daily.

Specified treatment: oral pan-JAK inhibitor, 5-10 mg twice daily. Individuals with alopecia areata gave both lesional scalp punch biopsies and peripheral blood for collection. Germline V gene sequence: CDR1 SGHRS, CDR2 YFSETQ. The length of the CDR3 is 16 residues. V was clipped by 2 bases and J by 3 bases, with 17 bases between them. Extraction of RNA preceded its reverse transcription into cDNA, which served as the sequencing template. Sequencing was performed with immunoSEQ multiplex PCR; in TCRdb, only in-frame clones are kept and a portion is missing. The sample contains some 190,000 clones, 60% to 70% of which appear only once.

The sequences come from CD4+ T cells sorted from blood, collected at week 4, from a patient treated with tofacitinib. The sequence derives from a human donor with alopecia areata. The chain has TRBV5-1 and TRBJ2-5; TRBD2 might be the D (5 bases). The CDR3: CASSLLGSLIKETQYF. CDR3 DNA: TGCGCCAGCAGCTTACTAGGGAGTCTAATAAAAGAGACCCAGTACTTC.